The sequence of this TCR beta chain was determined in a study of molecular identifiers for immune sequencing clone quantification. TCRdb fed the PCR reads into MiXCR, producing one record per CDR3 protein. The sample holds 80,000 to 130,000 distinct CDR3 sequences, roughly 34% seen once. Germline V lookup: CDR1 SGHDT, CDR2 YYEEEE. This CDR3 comprises 14 residues. With 0 bases removed from V and 0 bases from J, the gap between germline ends came to 7 bases. This clonotype was sampled from a human donor in good health. Some libraries in this study had Jurkat cell RNA spiked in. Material: naive CD8+ T cells from blood, with Jurkat cell RNA spiked in. Subset: FACS-sorted CD8+CD4-CCR7+CD45RA+ naive T cells. The rearrangement uses TRBV5-6 and TRBJ2-7; D not resolved. CDR3 protein: CASSLDIISYEQYF. CDR3 coding DNA: TGTGCCAGCAGCTTGGACATCATCTCCTACGAGCAGTACTTC. The full variable domain, in which reference TRBV5-6 and TRBJ2-7 provide the parts outside the CDR3, is DAGVTQSPTHLIKTRGQQVTLRCSPKSGHDTVSWYQQALGQGPQFIFQYYEEEERQRGNFPDRFSGHQFPNYSSELNVNALLLGDSALYLCASSLDIISYEQYFGPGTRLTVT.